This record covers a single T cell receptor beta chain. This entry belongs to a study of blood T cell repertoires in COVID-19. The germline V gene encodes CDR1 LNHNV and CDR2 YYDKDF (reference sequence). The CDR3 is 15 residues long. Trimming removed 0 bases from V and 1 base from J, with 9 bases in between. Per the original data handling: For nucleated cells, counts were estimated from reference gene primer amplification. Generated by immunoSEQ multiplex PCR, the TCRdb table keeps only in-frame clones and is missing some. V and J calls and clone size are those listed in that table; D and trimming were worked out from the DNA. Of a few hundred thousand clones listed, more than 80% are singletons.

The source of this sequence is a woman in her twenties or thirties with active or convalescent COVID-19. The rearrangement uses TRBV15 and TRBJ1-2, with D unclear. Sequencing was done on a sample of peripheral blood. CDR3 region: CATSRDHGINYGYTF. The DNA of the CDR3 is TGTGCCACCAGCAGAGATCACGGGATTAACTATGGCTACACCTTC.